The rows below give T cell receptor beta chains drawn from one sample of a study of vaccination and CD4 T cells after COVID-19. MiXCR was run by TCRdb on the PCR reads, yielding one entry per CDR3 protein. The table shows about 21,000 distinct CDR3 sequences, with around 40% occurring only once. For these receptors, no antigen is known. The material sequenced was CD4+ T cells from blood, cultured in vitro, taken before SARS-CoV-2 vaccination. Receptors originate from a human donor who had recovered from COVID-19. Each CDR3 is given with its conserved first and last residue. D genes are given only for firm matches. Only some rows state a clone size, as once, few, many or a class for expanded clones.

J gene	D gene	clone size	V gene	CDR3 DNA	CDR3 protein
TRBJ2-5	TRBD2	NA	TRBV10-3	TGTGCCATCAGTGCCACTAGCGGGGGCTCCCAAGAGACCCAGTACTTC	CAISATSGGSQETQYF
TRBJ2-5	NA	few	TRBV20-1	TGCAGTGGCTGGGGGGGGGCTCAAGAGACCCAGTACTTC	CSGWGGAQETQYF
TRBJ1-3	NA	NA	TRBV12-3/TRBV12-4	TGTGCCAGCAGTTTAAGATCCGGGGTAGGTGGAAACACCATATATTTT	CASSLRSGVGGNTIYF
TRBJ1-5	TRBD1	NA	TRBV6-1	TGTGCCAGCAGCCGCAATCACCGGGACAGGGGGAATCAGCCCCAGCATTTT	CASSRNHRDRGNQPQHF
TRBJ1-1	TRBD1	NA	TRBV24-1	TGTGCCACCCGGACGGCAGGGGGGAACACTGAAGCTTTCTTT	CATRTAGGNTEAFF
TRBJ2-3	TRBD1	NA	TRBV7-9	TGTGCCAGCAGCTTAGGACAGGGCGGGGATACGCAGTATTTT	CASSLGQGGDTQYF
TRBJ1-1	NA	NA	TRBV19	TGTGCCAGTAGTACTTCAGAGGGGGACAACACTGAAGCTTTCTTT	CASSTSEGDNTEAFF
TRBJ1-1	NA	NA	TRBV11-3	TGTGCCAGCAGCATTAACAGGAACACTGAAGCTTTCTTT	CASSINRNTEAFF
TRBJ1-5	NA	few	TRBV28	TGTGCCAGCAGAAGCAGAGATTTCTATCAGCCCCAGCATTTT	CASRSRDFYQPQHF
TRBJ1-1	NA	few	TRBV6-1	TGTGCCAGCAGTGCCCTGTTTGAAGCTTTCTTT	CASSALFEAFF
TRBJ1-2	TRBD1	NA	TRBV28	TGTGCCAGCAGTTTACCTCAGGGGGCTGGGGGCTACACCTTC	CASSLPQGAGGYTF
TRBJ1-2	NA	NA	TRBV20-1	TGCAGTGCTACAGACAGTACTGGCTACACCTTC	CSATDSTGYTF
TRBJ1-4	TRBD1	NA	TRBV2	TGTGCCAGCAGTCCTACAGGGGCTAATGAAAAACTGTTTTTT	CASSPTGANEKLFF
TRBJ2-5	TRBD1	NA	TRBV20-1	TGCAGTGCTCGCGACAGGGCGGAGACCCAGTACTTC	CSARDRAETQYF
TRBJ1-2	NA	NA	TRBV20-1	TGCAGTGCTCCTCCAGATACAGCACACTATGGCTACACCTTC	CSAPPDTAHYGYTF
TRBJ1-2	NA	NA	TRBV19	TGTGCCAGCAAGGACAGAGACCCCTATGGCTACACCTTC	CASKDRDPYGYTF
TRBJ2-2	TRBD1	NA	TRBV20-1	TGCAGTGCCTCTCCCCCGCAGGGGGCGGACGGGGAGCTGTTTTTT	CSASPPQGADGELFF
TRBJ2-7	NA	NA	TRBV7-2	TGTGCCAGCAGAACGGGACCAAACTACGAGCAGTACTTC	CASRTGPNYEQYF
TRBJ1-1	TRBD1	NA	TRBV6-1	TGTGCCAGCAGGATAGTTGGGACAGGGAGCGGTGAAGCTTTCTTT	CASRIVGTGSGEAFF
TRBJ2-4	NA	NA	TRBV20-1	TGCAGTGCTAACCTCCAGGGTCAAAACATTCAGTACTTC	CSANLQGQNIQYF
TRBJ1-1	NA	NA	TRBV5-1	TGCGCCAGCAGCCTAGAAGCGGGGAGGGGCACTGAAGCTTTCTTT	CASSLEAGRGTEAFF
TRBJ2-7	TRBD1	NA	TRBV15	TGTGCCACGGGGGAGAGGACAGGGGCCTACGAGCAGTACTTC	CATGERTGAYEQYF
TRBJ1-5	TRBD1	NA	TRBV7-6	TGTGCCAGCAGCCCCCGGGACAGTTATAGCAATCAGCCCCAGCATTTT	CASSPRDSYSNQPQHF
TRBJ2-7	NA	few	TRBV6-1	TGTGCCAGCAGTAGGGACGGGACCTACGAGCAGTACTTC	CASSRDGTYEQYF
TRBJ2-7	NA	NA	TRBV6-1	TGTGCCAGCACCCGCTACGAGCAGTACTTC	CASTRYEQYF
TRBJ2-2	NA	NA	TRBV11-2	TGTGCCAGCAGCTTATCCGGGGGAGGGGGTACCGGGGAGCTGTTTTTT	CASSLSGGGGTGELFF
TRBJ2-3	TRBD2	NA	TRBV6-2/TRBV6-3	TGTGCCAGCAGCTCACTAGCGGGGGTCGGGGATACGCAGTATTTT	CASSSLAGVGDTQYF
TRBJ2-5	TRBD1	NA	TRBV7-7	TGTGCCAGCAGCATACAGGGGGGCGAGACCCAGTACTTC	CASSIQGGETQYF
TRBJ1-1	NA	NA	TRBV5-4	TGTGCCAGCAGCTCGGGATTCCACAGTATCACTGAAGCTTTCTTT	CASSSGFHSITEAFF
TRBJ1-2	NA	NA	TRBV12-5	TGTTCCTTCAGCTCGGGCTACACCTTC	CSFSSGYTF
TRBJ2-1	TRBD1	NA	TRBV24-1	TGTGCCACCAGTGACCCCAGTCCCGGGACAGGTTCCAATGAGCAGTTCTTC	CATSDPSPGTGSNEQFF
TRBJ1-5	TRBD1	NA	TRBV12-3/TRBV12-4	TGTGCCAGCCGGGACAGCTATCAGCCCCAGCATTTT	CASRDSYQPQHF
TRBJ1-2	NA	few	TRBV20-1	TGCAGTGCTAGAGACCGGGTCGCTAACTATGGCTACACCTTC	CSARDRVANYGYTF
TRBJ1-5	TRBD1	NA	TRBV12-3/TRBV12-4	TGTGCCAGCAGCGACGGGACAGGCTATCAGCCCCAGCATTTT	CASSDGTGYQPQHF
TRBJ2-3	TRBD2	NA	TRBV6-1	TGTGCCAGCACCTTCGCACCCCCGGGACTAGCGGGCACAGATACGCAGTATTTT	CASTFAPPGLAGTDTQYF
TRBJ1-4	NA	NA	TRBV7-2	TGTGCCAGCAGCTTTGGTGTAAATGAAAAACTGTTTTTT	CASSFGVNEKLFF
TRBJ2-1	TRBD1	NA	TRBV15	TGTGCCACGGGCGGTGCCCGGGACAGCCAGTACAATGAGCAGTTCTTC	CATGGARDSQYNEQFF
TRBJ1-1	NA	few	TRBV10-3	TGTGCCATCAGTGGAGGTGCGAACACTGAAGCTTTCTTT	CAISGGANTEAFF
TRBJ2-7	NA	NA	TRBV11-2	TGTGCCAGCAGCGCAGGGACCGAGCAGTACTTC	CASSAGTEQYF
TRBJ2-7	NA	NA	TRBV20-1	TGCAGTGCTAGAGATGGCGTCTCCTACGAGCAGTACTTC	CSARDGVSYEQYF